The 5 T cell receptor beta chains listed next were all sequenced from one sample in a study of post-analysis software for immune sequencing data. Overall study findings and caveats: Patients used roughly five TRBV segments, including TRBV5-6, TRBV5-1 and TRBV20-1, more often than controls.

No antigen has been identified for these receptors. Researchers reported that TCR beta cDNA libraries carried unique molecular identifiers. TCRdb analysed the PCR reads with MiXCR anew, one entry per CDR3 protein. The repertoire holds 820,000 or so distinct CDR3 sequences, with roughly 50% as singletons. The sample consisted of blood. Receptors originate from a girl aged 5 to 17 with multiple sclerosis.

V is TRBV7-8 and J is TRBJ2-7; 11 nucleotides match TRBD2. The J call is doubtful: the DNA matches TRBJ2-5 better. CDR1 and CDR2 from the germline V gene are SGHVS and FQNEAQ. The CDR3 runs 18 residues. The CDR3: CASSLRFRGLADEETQYF. CDR3 sequence (DNA): TGTGCCAGCAGCTTACGCTTTAGGGGACTAGCGGACGAGGAGACCCAGTACTTC.

The gene calls are TRBV2 and TRBJ1-5; TRBD1 aligns across 8 bases. CDR3 size: 15 residues. Germline V gene data show CDR1 as SNHLY and CDR2 as FYNNEI. The V and J ends lost 1 base and 4 bases, in that order; junction bases with no gene match: 3. Written as DNA, the CDR3 is TGTGCCAGCAGTGAAGACAGGGGGTTTAATCAGCCCCAGCATTTT. Protein: CASSEDRGFNQPQHF.

The J gene is TRBJ2-7, the V gene TRBV7-3, with D perhaps matching TRBD1 or TRBD2 (6 bases each). Germline V gene lookup returns CDR1 SGHTA and CDR2 FQGTGA. There are 14 residues in the CDR3. Between the trimmed V and J ends, which lost 1 base and 2 bases, there was a span of 9 bases. The CDR3 nucleotides are TGTGCCAGCAGCTTAAAGGGGGGCCCCTACGAGCAGTACTTC. Its translation is CASSLKGGPYEQYF.

The chain employs TRBV29-1 and TRBJ1-3; no reliable D call. The CDR3 has 14 amino acids. Trimming took 3 bases from V and 0 from J, leaving 9 bases between them. The germline gives CDR1 SQVTM, CDR2 ANQGSEA. This CDR3 reads CSVEAGSSGNTIYF. The DNA of the CDR3 is TGCAGCGTTGAGGCGGGGAGCTCTGGAAACACCATATATTTT.

V usage is TRBV4-1 and J usage is TRBJ2-3, with 8 bases that match TRBD1. The CDR3 consists of 19 residues. Losses at the gene ends were 1 base for V and 1 base for J; bases not matched to a gene: 13. CDR1 MGHRA and CDR2 YSYEKL come from the germline V gene. The CDR3 nucleotides are TGCGCCAGCAGCCAAGTCGGCGATACCAGGGGGCGCCGCACAGATACGCAGTATTTT. As protein: CASSQVGDTRGRRTDTQYF.